A single sample gave rise to the 21 T cell receptor beta chains below, sequenced in a study of T cells in Graves' hyperthyroidism and ophthalmopathy. RNA transcripts yielded amplified TCR beta CDR3 regions. Initially, a first-round RT-PCR of the TCR CDR3 employed the HTBI primer set. TCRdb re-derived calls from the multiplex PCR reads in MiXCR, one entry per CDR3 protein. The table shows 90,000 to 120,000 distinct CDR3 sequences, with about a sixth occurring only once. Sequencing was performed on blood. The receptors were sampled from a woman aged 45-59 years with Graves' hyperthyroidism.

This clonotype was seen at least ten times. The V and J genes are TRBV7-2 and TRBJ2-5; D call uncertain. V lost 6 bases, J lost 5 bases, and 7 bases lay in between. The germline V gene encodes CDR1 SGHTA and CDR2 FQGNSA. The CDR3 is made up of 11 amino acids. This CDR3 is CASRIGETQYF. For the CDR3, the DNA is TGTGCCAGCAGGATCGGGGAGACCCAGTACTTC.

This clonotype has just a few counts. The CDR3 region is CASSPAQVINSPLHF. As DNA, the CDR3 is TGTGCCAGCAGTCCGGCCCAGGTCATTAATTCACCCCTCCACTTT. The chain has TRBV27 and TRBJ1-6; D gene unclear. CDR3 length equals 15 residues. CDR1 is MNHEY and CDR2 is SMNVEV in the germline V gene (reference sequence). The germline V and J ends were trimmed by 5 bases and 6 bases, with 14 bases remaining between them.

The genes are TRBV5-8 and TRBJ2-2, with 7 positions matching TRBD2. V was pared by 4 bases and J by 1 base, with 7 bases of the junction left unmatched. The germline V gene encodes CDR1 SGHTS and CDR2 YDEGEE. This CDR3 contains 16 residues. CDR3 sequence reads: CASSGGGLVNTGELFF. The CDR3 coding sequence is TGTGCCAGCAGCGGGGGGGGTCTTGTGAACACCGGGGAGCTGTTTTTT.

This clonotype was detected ten times or more. The rearrangement links TRBV7-2 to TRBJ2-1, with D maybe TRBD2 (6 bases). CDR3 length: 13 residues. The V and J ends lost 0 bases and 6 bases respectively, with 6 bases between them. Germline CDR1 is SGHTA and CDR2 is FQGNSA. The CDR3 nucleotides are TGTGCCAGCAGCTTAGCGCGGGGCAATGAGCAGTTCTTC. Its protein is CASSLARGNEQFF.

This clonotype was counted ten times or more. The chain combines TRBV28 with TRBJ1-5; weak D call: TRBD1 (6 bases). Germline V gives CDR1 MDHEN, CDR2 SYDVKM. Trimming took off 2 bases at V and 3 bases at J, with 14 bases between the two ends. This CDR3 region has 16 residues. The CDR3: CASSLGQFGDNQPQHF. CDR3 bases: TGTGCCAGCAGTTTAGGACAGTTTGGGGACAATCAGCCCCAGCATTTT.

This clonotype has a count of ten or more. This chain uses TRBV20-1 with TRBJ2-1; 11 bases align to TRBD2. The ends lost 0 bases at V and 9 bases at J; junction bases unmatched: 16. The CDR3 spans 18 residues. Germline V gene data show CDR1 as DFQATT and CDR2 as SNEGSKA (reference sequence). The chain's CDR3 is CSARDLWGVTSGSLEQFF. The CDR3, as DNA: TGCAGTGCTAGAGATTTGTGGGGGGTAACTAGCGGGAGTCTTGAGCAGTTCTTC.

This clonotype was seen only a few times. The CDR3 ends on some other residue instead of the conserved phenylalanine or tryptophan, so this is likely a read error. The V gene is TRBV7-9, the J gene TRBJ2-5; D call uncertain. Germline CDR1 and CDR2: SEHNR and FQNEAQ (reference sequence). The V gene lost 6 bases and the J gene lost 5 bases, with 4 bases spanning the gap. The CDR3 runs 10 residues. The DNA of the CDR3 is TGTGCCAGCAGTTGGGAGACCCAGTACCTC. This codes for CASSWETQYL.

At least ten counts were recorded for this clonotype. The chain couples TRBV2 to TRBJ2-5, with D perhaps assigned TRBD1 or TRBD2 (6 bases each). V lost 6 bases and J 9 bases, leaving 17 bases between the germline ends. CDR1 SNHLY and CDR2 FYNNEI come from the germline V gene. The CDR3 consists of 13 residues. Written as DNA, the CDR3 is TGTGCCAGCAGCGGGGGCCCAGTGACGCCCCAGTACTTC. This gives the protein CASSGGPVTPQYF.

Many counts were recorded for this clonotype. The genes are TRBV20-1 and TRBJ2-2; possible D gene TRBD1, 6 bases. The CDR3 length is 17 residues. Looked up from germline, CDR1 is DFQATT and CDR2 is SNEGSKA (reference sequence). V lost 4 bases and J lost 1, with 19 bases in between. Here the CDR3 reads CSATGRGTLVNTGELFF. CDR3 sequence (DNA): TGCAGTGCTACAGGCAGAGGGACATTAGTGAACACCGGGGAGCTGTTTTTT.

This clonotype was seen once. The chain uses TRBV28 and TRBJ2-3; 11 nucleotides match TRBD2. With 3 bases clipped from V and 5 bases from J, the junction kept 10 bases outside the gene matches. The germline V gene encodes CDR1 MDHEN and CDR2 SYDVKM. This CDR3 has 17 amino acids. In DNA form, the CDR3 reads TGTGCCAGCAGTTTTGGAGTAGCGGGAGGGCCAAGAGATACGCAGTATTTT. It yields the protein CASSFGVAGGPRDTQYF.

The sample holds a few counts of this clonotype. This sequence joins TRBV5-4 and TRBJ1-6; no clear D. CDR1 SGHNT and CDR2 YYREEE come from the germline V gene (reference sequence). The CDR3 has 16 amino acids. Trimming removed 0 bases from V and 2 bases from J, with 9 bases in between. The CDR3 reads CASSLGSEAYNSPLHF. The DNA of the CDR3 is TGTGCCAGCAGCTTGGGCTCCGAAGCCTATAATTCACCCCTCCACTTT.

This clonotype was observed many times. The CDR3 spells CASSPPGTRGNEQFF. DNA for the CDR3: TGTGCCAGCAGCCCGCCCGGGACTAGAGGCAATGAGCAGTTCTTC. This chain uses TRBV3-1 with TRBJ2-1, with 8 bases identical to TRBD2. The CDR3 runs to 15 residues. CDR1 and CDR2 (germline): LGHDT, YNNKEL (reference sequence). V gave up 4 bases and J gave up 6 bases; unmatched junction bases: 8.

The chain links TRBV11-1 to TRBJ2-1, with 12 bases that match TRBD2. The germline gives CDR1 SGHAT, CDR2 FQDESV (reference sequence). The ends lost 0 bases at V and 7 bases at J; junction bases unmatched: 10. CDR3 length equals 18 residues. In nucleotides, the CDR3 is TGTGCCAGCAGCTTAGCTGAGCTATCACTAGCGGGAGGTAATGAGCAGTTCTTC. The encoded protein is CASSLAELSLAGGNEQFF.

The sample holds many counts of this clonotype. V and J are TRBV28 and TRBJ2-1, with 8 nucleotides matching TRBD2. V lost 10 bases, J lost 4 bases, and 12 bases stayed unmatched. Germline V CDR1 and CDR2: MDHEN, SYDVKM. This CDR3 has 15 amino acids. The CDR3 protein is CATIPGGEIYNEQFF. Written as DNA, the CDR3 is TGTGCCACTATACCCGGGGGGGAGATTTACAATGAGCAGTTCTTC. Complete variable domain (other parts from reference TRBV28 and TRBJ2-1): DVKVTQSSRYLVKRTGEKVFLECVQDMDHENMFWYRQDPGLGLRLIYFSYDVKMKEKGDIPEGYSVSREKKERFSLILESASTNQTSMYLCATIPGGEIYNEQFFGPGTRLTVL.

The chain recombines TRBV6-2 or TRBV6-3 with TRBJ1-1, with no clear D. In germline, CDR1 is MNHEY, CDR2 SVGEGT. CDR3 length equals 16 residues. V was shortened by 0 bases and J by 1 base, with 12 bases between the two germline ends. Written as DNA, the CDR3 is TGTGCCAGCAGTTACTCGATCTATTTCGGGAACACTGAAGCTTTCTTT. Its protein is CASSYSIYFGNTEAFF.

This clonotype was found many times. The chain carries TRBV27 and TRBJ1-3; a possible D gene is TRBD1 (5 bases). CDR3 length: 14 residues. Trimming shortened V by 6 bases and J by 0 bases, and 9 bases separated the two germline ends. The germline gives CDR1 MNHEY, CDR2 SMNVEV (reference sequence). CDR3 loop: CASSTGPSGNTIYF. In DNA, the CDR3 is TGTGCCAGCAGCACAGGCCCCTCTGGAAACACCATATATTTT.

This clonotype was picked up many times. The V gene is TRBV7-9, the J gene TRBJ2-5; 7 nucleotides agree with TRBD2. This CDR3 is built from 15 residues. Germline V gene lookup returns CDR1 SEHNR and CDR2 FQNEAQ (reference sequence). The ends lost 3 bases at V and 4 bases at J; junction bases unmatched: 8. DNA of the CDR3: TGTGCCAGCAGCTTGTCGGGACTACCAGGAGAGACCCAGTACTTC. Translation: CASSLSGLPGETQYF.

This clonotype was recorded many times. The chain is built from TRBV29-1 and TRBJ1-4; 8 bases fit TRBD1. CDR3 size: 13 residues. Germline CDR1 reads SQVTM; CDR2 reads ANQGSEA. V shed 4 bases and J 7 bases; nucleotides not matched to a gene: 5. The CDR3 loop reads CSVVSQGAEKLFF. CDR3 nucleotides: TGCAGCGTTGTTAGTCAGGGGGCTGAAAAACTGTTTTTT. Full variable domain (rest looked up from reference TRBV29-1 and TRBJ1-4): SAVISQKPSRDICQRGTSLTIQCQVDSQVTMMFWYRQQPGQSLTLIATANQGSEATYESGFVIDKFPISRPNLTFSTLTVSNMSPEDSSIYLCSVVSQGAEKLFFGSGTQLSVL.

This clonotype was seen a few times. The J gene is TRBJ1-1, the V gene TRBV3-1; D gene ambiguous. The length of the CDR3 is 13 residues. The V gene lost 6 bases and the J gene lost 5 bases, with 13 bases spanning the gap. Germline CDR1 reads LGHDT; CDR2 reads YNNKEL (reference sequence). The CDR3 loop is CASSHGEGTEAFF. The CDR3 nucleotides are TGTGCCAGCAGTCATGGCGAGGGAACTGAAGCTTTCTTT.

This clonotype was counted ten times or more. The chain joins TRBV7-9 to TRBJ1-5; D is unclear. The V end was cut by 1 base, the J end by 7 bases, with 8 bases between. The CDR3 covers 13 residues. The V gene's germline CDR1 is SEHNR and CDR2 FQNEAQ (reference sequence). CDR3 sequence (DNA): TGTGCCAGCAGCTTAGGGTCGGAGCAGCCCCAGCATTTT. Translating it yields CASSLGSEQPQHF.

This clonotype has only a few counts. The chain uses TRBV6-2 or TRBV6-3 and TRBJ2-2; 9 positions agree with TRBD1. Trimming cost V 7 bases and J 5 bases; bases outside gene matches: 5. Germline V gene data show CDR1 as MNHEY and CDR2 as SVGEGT. The CDR3 has 14 residues. The CDR3 nucleotides are TGTGCCAGCACCGGGACAGGGCAGACCGGGGAGCTGTTTTTT. It translates to CASTGTGQTGELFF.